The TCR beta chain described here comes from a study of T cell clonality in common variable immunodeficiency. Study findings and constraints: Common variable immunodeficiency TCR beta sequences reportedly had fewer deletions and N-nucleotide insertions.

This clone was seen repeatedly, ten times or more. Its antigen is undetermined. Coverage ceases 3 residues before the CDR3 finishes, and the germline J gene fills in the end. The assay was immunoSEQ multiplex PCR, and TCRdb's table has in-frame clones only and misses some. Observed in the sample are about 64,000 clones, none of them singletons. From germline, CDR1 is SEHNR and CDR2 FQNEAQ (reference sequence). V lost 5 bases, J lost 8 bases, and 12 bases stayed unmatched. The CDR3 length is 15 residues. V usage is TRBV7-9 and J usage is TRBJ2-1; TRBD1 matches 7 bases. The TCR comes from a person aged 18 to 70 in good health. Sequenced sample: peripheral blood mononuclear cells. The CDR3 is CASSAPGTVADEQFF. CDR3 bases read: TGTGCCAGCAGCGCCCCCGGGACAGTAGCCGATGAG.